This TCR beta chain originates from a study of T cell responses to AZD1222 COVID-19 vaccine. The CDR3 has 14 amino acids. V was shortened by 0 bases and J by 8 bases, with 11 bases between the two germline ends. CDR1 and CDR2 (germline): MGHRA, YSYEKL. Comment on this clone: Its antigen is unidentified.

Study-level results: Scientists sampled the repertoires only once the peak T cell response had passed. Regions 160-218 and 743-854 held dominance among vaccine-associated CD4 TCRs, which spanned spike. Close to half of all spike-specific TCRs reportedly target regions of the variants that are unmutated.

Profiling relied on immunoSEQ multiplex PCR, and the TCRdb table lists in-frame clones only, not all of them. This table has 100,000 or so clones, over 75% appearing once. Sequenced here: peripheral blood, sampled on day 0 of AZD1222 vaccination. The rearrangement links TRBV4-1 to TRBJ2-1; D perhaps matches TRBD1 (5 bases). This receptor was obtained from an adult in good health. As DNA, the CDR3 is TGCGCCAGCAGCCAAGATAGGGGTTTCTATGAGCAGTTCTTC. It encodes CASSQDRGFYEQFF.